The following is a T cell receptor beta chain sequence with its context. This specimen belongs to a study of blood T cell repertoires in COVID-19. Using immunoSEQ multiplex PCR, the repertoire was profiled, and TCRdb retains in-frame clones only, with some absent. The sample contains roughly 97,000 clones, roughly 83% of which appear only once. The origin of this receptor is a woman of 80 years or more with active or convalescent COVID-19. Material for sequencing was peripheral blood.

The CDR3 DNA reads TGTGCCAGCAGTGAAGCGCTTATACGGGGACTAGCGGCATACAATGAGCAGTTCTTC. Amino acid sequence: CASSEALIRGLAAYNEQFF. The V and J genes are TRBV2 and TRBJ2-1; TRBD2 aligns across 11 bases. The ends lost 0 bases at V and 4 bases at J; junction bases unmatched: 11. This CDR3 has 19 amino acids. Germline V gene data show CDR1 as SNHLY and CDR2 as FYNNEI.